These 24 T cell receptor beta chains came from one sample sequenced in a study of graft-versus-host responses after intestinal transplantation. Sequencing was performed with immunoSEQ multiplex PCR; in TCRdb, only in-frame clones are kept and a portion is missing. The sample records over 75,000 clones, around 88% being singletons. Sequences were derived from PBMCs, sampled 255 days after intestinal transplant. These receptors were obtained from a human patient who received an intestinal transplant, so some T cells may come from the graft donor.

The chain employs TRBV28 and TRBJ2-1, with D hard to call. This CDR3 contains 14 residues. The V end was cut by 3 bases, the J end by 1 base, with 7 bases between. Germline CDR1 is MDHEN and CDR2 is SYDVKM. The CDR3 nucleotides read TGTGCCAGCAGTTTGAGACTGTCCTACAATGAGCAGTTCTTC. Translated, it gives CASSLRLSYNEQFF.

V usage is TRBV28 and J usage is TRBJ1-2, with unresolved D. V lost 3 bases to trimming and J lost 0 bases, with 11 bases between them. The CDR3 spans 15 residues. Germline lookup yields CDR1 MDHEN and CDR2 SYDVKM. Here the CDR3 DNA reads TGTGCCAGCAGTTTGACGGCCTCCCCTAACTATGGCTACACCTTC. It translates to CASSLTASPNYGYTF.

V gene TRBV6-1 combines with J gene TRBJ2-2, with TRBD1 matching 8 bases. The ends lost 1 base at V and 6 bases at J; junction bases unmatched: 4. CDR1 and CDR2 from the germline V gene are MNHNS and SASEGT. This CDR3 region has 15 residues. CDR3 DNA sequence: TGTGCCAGCAGTGAAGGGACAGGGCGGGCCGGGGAGCTGTTTTTT. Translated: CASSEGTGRAGELFF.

This chain joins TRBV1 and TRBJ1-2. TRBV1 is a pseudogene segment. The CDR3 totals 18 residues. The chain's CDR3 is CTSSQERGPGKINYGYTF. CDR3 bases: TGCACCAGCAGCCAAGAAAGAGGGCCAGGTAAAATTAACTATGGCTACACCTTC.

This clone has only a few counts. The J gene is TRBJ2-7, the V gene TRBV7-6; the D is unclear. This CDR3 has 13 residues. Germline values: CDR1 SGHVS, CDR2 FNYEAQ. V lost 5 bases and J lost 2, with 10 bases in between. For the CDR3, the DNA is TGTGCCAGCAGCCCCAGCCCCACCTACGAGCAGTACTTC. Translating it yields CASSPSPTYEQYF.

The CDR3: CASSFDGGSTDTQYF. CDR3 DNA: TGTGCCAGCAGCTTTGACGGGGGCAGCACAGATACGCAGTATTTT. The chain uses TRBV7-2 and TRBJ2-3; D possibly uses TRBD1 or TRBD2 (6 bases each). The germline V gene has CDR1 SGHTA and CDR2 FQGNSA. The V end was cut by 3 bases, the J end by 0 bases, with 10 bases between. CDR3 length: 15 amino acids.

The V gene is TRBV19, the J gene TRBJ1-6; D is unclear. This CDR3 is built from 13 residues. Trimming took 5 bases from V and 10 from J, leaving 12 bases between them. Germline CDR1 and CDR2: LNHDA and SQIVND (reference sequence). CDR3 DNA: TGTGCCAGTAGTGCCTGGAGTGGCTCACCCCTCCACTTT. As protein: CASSAWSGSPLHF.

This chain joins TRBV27 and TRBJ2-7; 8 bases are shared with TRBD1. V was clipped by 2 bases and J by 3 bases; unmatched bases: 12. The CDR3 is 17 residues long. Germline V gene sequence: CDR1 MNHEY, CDR2 SMNVEV (reference sequence). CDR3: CASSLSGQGLFYYEQYF. The CDR3 nucleotides read TGTGCCAGCAGTTTAAGTGGACAGGGCCTTTTCTACTACGAGCAGTACTTC.

This clone was observed a single time. This chain connects TRBV9 to TRBJ2-1; TRBD2 aligns across 9 bases. The CDR3 is 13 amino acids. V lost 4 bases and J lost 9; bases outside the gene matches: 5. The germline V gene has CDR1 SGDLS and CDR2 YYNGEE. CDR3 region: CASSPGLAGEQFF. The CDR3 DNA sequence: TGTGCCAGCAGCCCGGGACTAGCAGGTGAGCAGTTCTTC.

J is TRBJ2-1 and V is TRBV27; 10 positions agree with TRBD2. Germline V gives CDR1 MNHEY, CDR2 SMNVEV (reference sequence). The CDR3 has 15 residues. Unmatched junction bases numbered 8, after V lost 6 bases and J lost 6 bases. CDR3 in DNA: TGTGCCAGCAGAATAGCGGGAGGACTGGGCAATGAGCAGTTCTTC. Its protein product is CASRIAGGLGNEQFF.

This clone was counted once. The chain joins TRBV28 to TRBJ2-7; the match to TRBD2 covers 11 bases. V was pared by 3 bases and J by 5 bases, with 3 bases of the junction left unmatched. Germline CDR1 MDHEN, CDR2 SYDVKM. CDR3 length: 14 amino acids. In DNA form, the CDR3 reads TGTGCCAGCAGTTTGGGACTAGCGGCCAACGAGCAGTACTTC. Protein product: CASSLGLAANEQYF.

The chain employs TRBV29-1 and TRBJ2-5; the match to TRBD1 covers 9 bases. The CDR3 runs 14 residues. CDR1 is SQVTM, CDR2 ANQGSEA, per germline. The ends lost 6 bases at V and 4 bases at J; junction bases unmatched: 9. CDR3 residues: CSVEGQGVVETQYF. CDR3 bases: TGCAGCGTGGAGGGACAGGGCGTAGTAGAGACCCAGTACTTC.

The chain employs TRBV4-1 and TRBJ2-2, with 10 bases aligning to TRBD2. Trimming removed 1 base from V and 6 bases from J; junction bases left unmatched: 14. The CDR3 runs 19 residues. Germline CDR1 MGHRA, CDR2 YSYEKL. The CDR3 DNA reads as TGCGCCAGCAGCCAAGCCCCTAGCGGGGGACCCCGAGGCCCCGGGGAGCTGTTTTTT. Residues: CASSQAPSGGPRGPGELFF.

The J gene is TRBJ1-1, the V gene TRBV19; the match to TRBD1 covers 7 bases. The CDR3 totals 15 residues. V was clipped by 6 bases and J by 4 bases; unmatched bases: 11. Germline V gene lookup returns CDR1 LNHDA and CDR2 SQIVND (reference sequence). In nucleotides, the CDR3 is TGTGCCAGTAGCACCTCCGGGACAGTAGTCACTGAAGCTTTCTTT. Translating gives CASSTSGTVVTEAFF.

This chain joins TRBV6-5 and TRBJ1-2; D remains unclear. This CDR3 region has 14 residues. Germline V gene sequence: CDR1 MNHEY, CDR2 SVGAGI. V dropped 0 bases and J dropped 4 bases, with 9 bases sitting between them. Here the CDR3 reads CASSYSRVSYGYTF. The CDR3 nucleotides are TGTGCCAGCAGTTACTCTAGGGTTTCCTATGGCTACACCTTC.

This sequence joins TRBV7-9 and TRBJ2-1; D ambiguous. The V and J ends lost 3 bases and 7 bases respectively, with 4 bases between them. CDR3 length equals 11 residues. Germline CDR1 reads SEHNR; CDR2 reads FQNEAQ (reference sequence). The CDR3 sequence: CASSLFNEQFF. The CDR3 bases are TGTGCCAGCAGCTTGTTTAATGAGCAGTTCTTC.

CDR3 nucleotides: TGTGCCAGCAGCCGCGGGACAGGGGCCACAGATACGCAGTATTTT. The encoded protein is CASSRGTGATDTQYF. The chain combines TRBV11-3 with TRBJ2-3, with 10 nucleotides matching TRBD1. CDR1 is SGHNT, CDR2 YENEEA, per germline. The V segment lost 5 bases and the J segment 2 bases; nucleotides outside the gene matches: 4. There are 15 residues in the CDR3.

The V gene is TRBV7-9, the J gene TRBJ2-2; TRBD1 matches at 10 bases. V trimming: 1 base; J trimming: 6 bases; junction bases outside the gene matches: 11. In germline, CDR1 is SEHNR, CDR2 FQNEAQ (reference sequence). The CDR3 extends over 18 amino acids. CDR3 sequence reads: CASSLGGQGKVIAGELFF. The CDR3 bases are TGTGCCAGCAGCTTAGGGGGACAGGGGAAAGTAATCGCCGGGGAGCTGTTTTTT.

This sequence joins TRBV7-9 and TRBJ2-1; D is possibly TRBD2 (6 bases). The CDR3 spans 16 residues. The ends were cut back, 5 bases at V and 9 bases at J, with 23 bases in the middle. Germline-derived CDR1 and CDR2 are SEHNR and FQNEAQ (reference sequence). DNA for the CDR3: TGTGCCAGCAGCCAAAAAATGGGGATGGGGGGTACTGAGCAGTTCTTC. Translation gives CASSQKMGMGGTEQFF.

The CDR3 region is CASSYSSGGGHEQYF. CDR3 DNA: TGTGCCAGCAGTTACTCTAGCGGGGGGGGCCACGAGCAGTACTTC. The V and J genes are TRBV6-6 and TRBJ2-7; 11 bases are a match to TRBD2. CDR3 length: 15 amino acids. Germline lookup yields CDR1 MNHNY and CDR2 SVGAGI (reference sequence). V trimming: 0 bases; J trimming: 5 bases; junction bases outside the gene matches: 3.

The CDR3 loop is CASSYSTGQGTGEFYSNQPQHF. CDR3 bases: TGTGCCAGCAGTTACTCGACAGGCCAAGGGACAGGGGAGTTTTATAGCAATCAGCCCCAGCATTTT. This chain connects TRBV6-8 to TRBJ1-5; 10 nucleotides match TRBD1. Germline V CDR1 and CDR2: MNHGY, SAAAGT. CDR3 length equals 22 residues. V trimming: 0 bases; J trimming: 0 bases; junction bases outside the gene matches: 17.

This chain uses TRBV4-1 with TRBJ1-5; TRBD1 might be the D (6 bases). The CDR3 is 16 residues long. The V end was cut by 0 bases, the J end by 8 bases, with 17 bases between. Germline CDR1 and CDR2: MGHRA and YSYEKL. CDR3 bases: TGCGCCAGCAGCCAAGAGCCGGACAGAGAGCACGAGCCCCAGCATTTT. Protein: CASSQEPDREHEPQHF.

The chain couples TRBV6-5 to TRBJ2-7, with 8 bases matching TRBD1. Germline CDR1 reads MNHEY; CDR2 reads SVGAGI. The CDR3 contains 13 residues. V lost 4 bases to trimming and J lost 5 bases; unmatched junction nucleotides: 4. The CDR3 bases are TGTGCCAGCAGTTCCGACAGGGGCCACGAGCAGTACTTC. Its protein product is CASSSDRGHEQYF.

The chain employs TRBV7-9 and TRBJ1-1; D is ambiguous. The CDR3 is made up of 15 amino acids. Germline CDR1 reads SEHNR; CDR2 reads FQNEAQ (reference sequence). Trimming stripped 5 bases from V and 3 bases from J, with 16 bases between. The CDR3: CASSPQAGRDTEAFF. DNA for the CDR3: TGTGCCAGCAGCCCTCAAGCGGGGAGGGACACTGAAGCTTTCTTT.